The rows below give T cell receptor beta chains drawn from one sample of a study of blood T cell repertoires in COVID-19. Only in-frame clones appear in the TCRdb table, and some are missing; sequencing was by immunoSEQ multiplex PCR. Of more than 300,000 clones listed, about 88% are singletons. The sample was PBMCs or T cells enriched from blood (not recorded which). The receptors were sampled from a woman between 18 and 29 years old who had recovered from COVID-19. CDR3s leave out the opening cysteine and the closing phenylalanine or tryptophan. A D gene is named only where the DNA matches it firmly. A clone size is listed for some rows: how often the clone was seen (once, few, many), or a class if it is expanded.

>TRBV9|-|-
ASSPKTRDVSRYT
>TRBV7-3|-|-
ASSQVPSSYNEQF
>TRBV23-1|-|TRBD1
ASSQPDRGYSNQPQH
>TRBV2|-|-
ASRGDSRGAEAF
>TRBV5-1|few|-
ASSLVQGSPLH
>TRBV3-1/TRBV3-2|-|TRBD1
ASSQRQGLRNTEAF
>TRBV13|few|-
ASSLAGGGSSYNEQF
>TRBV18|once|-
ASSGAGSPLH
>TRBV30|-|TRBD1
AWRRQGATPNQPQH
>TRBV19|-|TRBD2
ASSIKSGSSYEQY
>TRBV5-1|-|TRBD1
ASSPEGQGIANYGYT
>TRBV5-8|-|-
ASSLLQNQPQH
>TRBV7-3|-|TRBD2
ASSLTLGLAGGGGEQF
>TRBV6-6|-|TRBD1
ASSYLDRGHEKLF
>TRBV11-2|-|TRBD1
ASSFQGDYGYT
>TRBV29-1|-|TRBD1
SAATGGYEQF
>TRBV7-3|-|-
ASSSDSANYGYT
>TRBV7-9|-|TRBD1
ASSGDRVPDSPLH
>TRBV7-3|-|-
ASRGSGDHEQY
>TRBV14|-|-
ASSQDLPGMNSPLH
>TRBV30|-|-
AWSREGLTNEKLF
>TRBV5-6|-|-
ASSLVVRHFYNEQF
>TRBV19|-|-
ASSQTVYYGYT
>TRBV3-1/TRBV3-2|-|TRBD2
ASSQEALASGRDIKETQY
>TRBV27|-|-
ASSPRTESYEQY
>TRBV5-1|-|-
ASSVERAGDTQY
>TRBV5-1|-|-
ASSWQNMNTEAF
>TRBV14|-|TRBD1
ASRADRSNSPLH
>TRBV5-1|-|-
ASSLASASRTGELF
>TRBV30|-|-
AWTGRLNTEAF
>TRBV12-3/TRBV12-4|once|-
ASSFSPNQPQH
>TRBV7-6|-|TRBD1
ASSPYTRQGGTEAF
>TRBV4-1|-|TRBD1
ASSQEDGQGAREAF
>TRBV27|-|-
ASAKVGAAQTDTQY
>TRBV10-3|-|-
AIKGENGNEKLF
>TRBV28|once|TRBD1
ASSFFDRGADTDTQY
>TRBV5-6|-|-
ASSLFQGAGELF
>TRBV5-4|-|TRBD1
AVKMGQGADTQY
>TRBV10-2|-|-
ASSEEQGYGYT
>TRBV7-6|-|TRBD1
ASSLEETGSSYEQY
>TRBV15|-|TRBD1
ATSKTGTLYYEQY
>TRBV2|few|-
ASKIASGGTEAF
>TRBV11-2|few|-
ASSTPRQGNTEAF
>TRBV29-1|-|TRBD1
SVRDRAIYEQY
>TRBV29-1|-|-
SVESRGLRAF
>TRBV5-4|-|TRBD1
ASSARTGGITNEKLF
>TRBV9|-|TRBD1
ASSGTGGAYGANVLT
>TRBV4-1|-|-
ASSQTGLSNQPQH
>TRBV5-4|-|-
ASSWVRTGNTIY
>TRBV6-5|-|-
ASRFTGNTEAF
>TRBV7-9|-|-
ASSLSYEQY
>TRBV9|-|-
ASSPRTGDYEQY
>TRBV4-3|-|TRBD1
ASSQGQGNQPQH
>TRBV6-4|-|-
ASRKDSPGNSPLH
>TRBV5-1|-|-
ASSLGADMNTEAF
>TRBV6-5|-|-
ASSTQPGQNTEAF
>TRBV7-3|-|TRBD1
ASSFGQGLEQY
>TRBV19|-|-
ASLTGGLDQPQH
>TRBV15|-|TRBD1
ATSSVDRVNYGYT
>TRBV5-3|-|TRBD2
ARSKPGTSGATDTQY